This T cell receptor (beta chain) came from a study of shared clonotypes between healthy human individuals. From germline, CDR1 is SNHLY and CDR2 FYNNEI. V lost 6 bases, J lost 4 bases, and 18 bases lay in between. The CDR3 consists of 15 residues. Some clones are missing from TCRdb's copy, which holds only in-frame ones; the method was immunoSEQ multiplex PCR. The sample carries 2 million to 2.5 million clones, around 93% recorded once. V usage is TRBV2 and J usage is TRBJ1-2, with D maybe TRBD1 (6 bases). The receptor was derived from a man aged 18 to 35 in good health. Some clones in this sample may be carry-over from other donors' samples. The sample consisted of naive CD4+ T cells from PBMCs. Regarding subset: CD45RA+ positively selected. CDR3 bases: TGTGCCAGCAGCCTTGCAGGGTTAGGGGGCTATGGCTACACCTTC. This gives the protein CASSLAGLGGYGYTF.